This TCR beta chain was captured by sequencing in a study of cytomegalovirus exposure and HLA in healthy donors. A word on this clone: The antigen remains unidentified.

General observations from the study: In a later analysis, a missense DCLRE1C variant was linked to TCR beta V- and J-gene trimming. The authors listed some 160 TCR beta chains as cytomegalovirus-associated.

PCR used 60 Vbeta primers and 13 Jbeta primers. Repertoires were generated with immunoSEQ multiplex PCR, while TCRdb's copy carries only in-frame clones and drops some. The table for this sample gives about 160,000 clones. This sequence was found in a woman in her sixties or seventies in good health and CMV-seronegative. Input material: PBMCs.

CDR3 residues: CASSPGGGSTEAFF. The DNA of the CDR3 is TGCGCCAGCAGCCCCGGGGGGGGAAGTACTGAAGCTTTCTTT. The V gene is TRBV5-1, the J gene TRBJ1-1; a possible D gene is TRBD1 (5 bases). CDR1 SGHRS and CDR2 YFSETQ come from the germline V gene. Between the trimmed V and J ends, which lost 4 bases and 5 bases, there was a span of 15 bases. The CDR3 is made up of 14 amino acids.